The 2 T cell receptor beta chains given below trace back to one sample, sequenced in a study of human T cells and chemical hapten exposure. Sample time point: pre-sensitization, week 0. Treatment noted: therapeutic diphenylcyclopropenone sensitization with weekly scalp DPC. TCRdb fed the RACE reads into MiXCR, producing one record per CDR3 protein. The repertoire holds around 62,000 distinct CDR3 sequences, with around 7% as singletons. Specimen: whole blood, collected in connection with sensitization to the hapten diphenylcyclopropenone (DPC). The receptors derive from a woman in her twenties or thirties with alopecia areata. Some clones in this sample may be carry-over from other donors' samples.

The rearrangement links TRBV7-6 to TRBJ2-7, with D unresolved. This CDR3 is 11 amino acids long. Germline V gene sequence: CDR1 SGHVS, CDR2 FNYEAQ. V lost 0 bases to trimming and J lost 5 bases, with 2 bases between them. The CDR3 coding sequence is TGTGCCAGCAGCTTAGCCCACGAGCAGTACTTC. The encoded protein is CASSLAHEQYF. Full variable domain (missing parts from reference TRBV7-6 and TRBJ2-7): GAGVSQSPRYKVTKRGQDVALRCDPISGHVSLYWYRQALGQGPEFLTYFNYEAQQDKSGLPNDRFSAERPEGSISTLTIQRTEQRDSAMYRCASSLAHEQYFGPGTRLTVT.

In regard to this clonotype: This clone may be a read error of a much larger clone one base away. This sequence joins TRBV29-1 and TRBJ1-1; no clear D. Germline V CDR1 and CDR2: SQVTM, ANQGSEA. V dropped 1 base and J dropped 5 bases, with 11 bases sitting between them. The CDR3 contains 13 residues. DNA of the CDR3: TGCAGCGTTGAAGCAGTGAGAAGGACTGAAGCTTTCTTT. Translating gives CSVEAVRRTEAFF.